The sequence of this T cell receptor beta chain was determined in a study of cytomegalovirus exposure and HLA in healthy donors (dated by TCRdb to between 2016 and 2019). Concerning the study at large: An earlier analysis of roughly 500 of the donors reported roughly 300 Gb of sequence data and 100 million to 130 million unique TCR beta sequences from 150 million to 200 million T cells. Rather than drawing on any new phenotypic data, the later analysis identified candidate immune exposures from TCR beta sequences and the way those sequences occurred across donors. The aim of the study was to test whether cataloging public T cell receptors could identify signatures of past pathogen exposure. Class I and class II HLA loci were covered by the typing at four-digit resolution. A later analysis re-analyzed previously published TCR beta repertoires from approximately 670 donors and added high-resolution HLA genotyping to study TCR occurrence patterns. The T cell repertoires of roughly 660 subjects were profiled by immunosequencing and related to cytomegalovirus serostatus. Of the 300 to 500 genotyped donors, roughly 80% were placed in the genetic ancestry cluster associated with self-reported Caucasian donors. The number of donors typed differed by locus, with about 629-630 for A, B, C, DRB1 and DQB1, 522 for DQA1, over 600 for DPA1, and approximately 470 for DPB1. Roughly 5 DR-DQ haplotypes were treated as single units for association and clustering because of strong linkage in the cohort. Besides the first cohort of roughly 660 subjects, a separate validation cohort made up of about 120 different subjects was used. An early release that covered fewer than 800 HLA-typed donors contained around 300 gigabases of sequencing data and 80 million or so unique TCR sequences. To predict cytomegalovirus infection status, the study combined high-throughput TCR immunosequencing, statistical association of individual TCRs with disease status, and machine learning. Among about 370 genotyped donors of the cohort, an average of approximately 200,000 unique TCR beta nucleotide sequences was sequenced per donor, of which about 19% were non-productive. A later genetic analysis used genome-wide SNP genotypes for about 55% of the 666 donors, treating that subset as a discovery cohort. An earlier analysis of around 540 of the donors applied high-throughput TCR beta sequencing to assess whether each TCR beta V gene segment acted as functional or pseudogenic. Donor age, sex, ethnicity and CMV serostatus were compiled alongside the repertoire data. Every discovery cohort repertoire had been produced on one sequencing platform. The investigation overall reported the following: The study listed 164 TCR beta chains as associated with cytomegalovirus. In a later analysis, HLA-associated TCR beta chains showed more clonal expansion and lower generation probabilities than non-associated chains that were equally common. The authors suggested that the approach could potentially be generalized to other disease states and immunological phenotypes. A group of highly shared sequence variants was considered likely to be a technical artifact of the sequencing pipeline. According to a later analysis, most CMV-associated TCR beta chains appeared to be HLA-restricted, and the HLA associations seemed to be driven largely by CMV exposure. The cohort was sequenced for TCR beta chains only, and without alpha or paired-chain data the features that could be detected were limited. The classifier was reported to diagnose cytomegalovirus status with high specificity and sensitivity in both the original cohort and the validation cohort. In a later genetic analysis, a missense DCLRE1C variant was associated with V-gene and J-gene trimming of TCR beta chains, and the association was replicated in an independent cohort. A further reported finding was that TCR beta sequences accurately predicted the HLA-A and HLA-B alleles for most subjects in the first cohort. An earlier analysis of around 540 of the donors showed that most TCR beta V segments appeared in productive rearrangements either about 90% or about 30% of the time, which broadly matched IMGT annotations. In a later analysis, the rate of TCR association differed among HLA loci, with DRB1 alleles having the most associated TCRs and HLA-C alleles having the fewest. Correlated functional status among segregating V segments might be attributable to linkage disequilibrium, but an unknown experimental factor could not be ruled out. Because some donors lacked HLA typing at each locus, the association tests relied only on the typed subset. At a false discovery rate of 0.05, a later analysis linked 16,000 or so TCR beta sequences to specific HLA alleles. In a later analysis, several top co-occurrence clusters were reported to appear linked to parvovirus B19, influenza, CMV and Epstein-Barr virus. For the cohort, immune exposure information was limited to CMV serostatus. Roughly uniform sequencing depth across donors was assumed in presence/absence analyses, although this assumption may not hold. According to a later genetic analysis, donors in an Asian-associated ancestry cluster had fewer N-insertions in productive TCRs than the roughly 700-donor mean. Strong co-occurrence of HLA alleles, especially DR and DQ, made assigning TCR associations to individual alleles difficult. Because counts were too low, roughly 16 rarely observed V segments, including chromosome 9 orphons, were left out of the earlier analysis of approximately 500 of the donors. Because the 87-base-pair reads could not distinguish some IMGT-functional V segments, including TRBV6-2 and TRBV6-3, those segments were excluded. Three of the identified cytomegalovirus-associated TCR beta chains were confirmed in vitro to be specific for cytomegalovirus antigens. While some public TCRs were present in many individuals, most TCR sequences turned up only very rarely across donors.

As to this clone: Its antigen specificity is not known. It has no much larger one-base neighbor in the sample; base qualities were not kept.

V gives up 4 bases and J gives up 0 bases, and the segment between their germline ends measures 7 bases. Per the germline V gene, SQVTM is the CDR1 and ANQGSEA is the CDR2. The CDR3 starts with the cysteine, ends with the phenylalanine, and has 12 residues. Only the CDR3 portion is preserved as DNA: 36 bases, with reading frame beginning at the first base. The cohort was made up of 500 to 850 healthy bone marrow donors. At the time of sampling, all cohort members were nominally healthy, though unrecorded immune exposures were likely present. The donor tested CMV seropositive and was one of the 289 seropositive cohort members. A peripheral blood sample was provided by each donor, and peripheral blood mononuclear cells were used for TCR beta sequencing. The Qiagen DNeasy Blood Extraction Kit was used to extract genomic DNA from the blood cell samples. The library was produced with the immunoSEQ multiplex PCR assay. A mixture of 60 forward primers for TCR Vbeta segments and 13 reverse primers for TCR Jbeta segments was used in the multiplex PCR. The CDR3 region of rearranged TCR beta genes was amplified from genomic DNA by a multiplex PCR assay. Amplified TCR beta libraries were sequenced as 87-base-pair reads on the Illumina HiSeq System. On the authors' methods: A later analysis counted tens of millions of unique TCR beta chains across the 650 to 800 repertoires, and some 11 million of these chains were shared by at least two donors. To remove PCR and sequencing errors, raw reads were error-corrected and collapsed into unique sequences using a nearest-neighbor algorithm that merged closely related sequences. To assign V, D and J gene segments, CDR3 sequences were aligned to IMGT reference sequences. For a sequence to be retained, a match of at least six nucleotides was required to both a V gene segment and a J gene segment. Rearrangements were classified as productive when the CDR3 lacked stop codons and remained in frame with V and J, and all other rearrangements were classified as non-productive. Following IMGT convention, CDR3 was defined as the stretch from the second conserved V-encoded cysteine to the conserved J-encoded phenylalanine. Sequences without an unambiguous match to a single V gene segment were excluded from the earlier analysis of a few hundred of the donors. An earlier analysis of some 500 of the donors classified V segments as functional when productive rearrangements were above 56.7% and as segregating when the standard deviation between donors was above 5%. A statistical classification framework was built to diagnose cytomegalovirus status from the catalog of TCR beta chain sequences. In a later analysis, V and J genes were assigned by comparing TCR nucleotide sequences against IMGT/GENE-DB human TR gene sequences. A later analysis assigned CDR3 sequences and most-parsimonious VDJ recombination scenarios with the TCRdist pipeline. A later analysis defined each TCR beta chain by its CDR3 amino acid sequence plus V-gene family, and excluded reads lacking a unique V-gene family. As a way to deal with suspected cross-contamination and a sequencing artifact, a later analysis dropped approximately 590 nucleotide sequences that were highly shared and had low generation probability. In a later analysis, a clonal expansion index for each public chain was calculated from normalized within-repertoire ranks of inferred template counts. In a later analysis, generation probabilities were computed using a VDJ recombination model fitted to out-of-frame rearrangements, and the results were checked against IGoR. In a later analysis, hypergeometric tests were used to score TCR-TCR, TCR-HLA and TCR-CMV co-occurrence, with a repertoire-size bias correction applied to TCR pairs. In a later analysis, false discovery rates were estimated by permuting HLA or CMV assignments 20 times. In a later analysis, co-occurring TCRs were grouped using DBSCAN, with TCRdist sequence similarity added in when clustering inside HLA-allele-positive subsets. For co-occurrence clustering, repertoires with fewer than 30,000 or more than 120,000 public chains were excluded, along with several repertoires with anomalous nucleotide sharing. Held by TCRdb, this immuneACCESS table contains in-frame sequences only and omits some clones. Under half of the omission traces to an unresolved V gene where checked; the cause of the rest is unknown. V, J and clone size reflect that table, while D and trimming were determined from the DNA. Across this sample there are about 170,000 clones, with 65% to 85% seen only once. The ten most abundant clones make up just over 4.5% of the sample.

The rearrangement combines TRBV29-1 with TRBJ2-7; TRBD1 might be the D gene, on 6 matching bases. The sequence was collected from a woman between 45 and 65 years old in good health and CMV-seropositive. Sequencing was carried out using PBMCs. The sequenced DNA: TGCAGCGTTGGAGGGGGCTCCTACGAGCAGTACTTC. The encoded protein is CSVGGGSYEQYF.